A single T cell receptor (beta chain) is shown here with its context. This clonotype was detected only a few times. The specificity of this receptor is unknown. Base qualities are not provided; no much larger clone lies one nucleotide away. These data belong to a study of patients and donors after allogeneic stem cell transplantation (dated by TCRdb to 2020 to 2021). CDR1 and CDR2, per the germline V gene, are SGHVS and FNYEAQ. Clipping removes 6 bases from V and 3 bases from J, with 14 as the unmatched junction base count. Counted from cysteine to phenylalanine, this CDR3 has 17 amino acids. Of all the DNA, just the CDR3 is kept, 51 bases in frame from base 1. Library generation was performed with RT-PCR. The run used a NextSeq 550. TCRdb cleaned the public reads at Q25 with fastp, built clones with MiXCR and kept in-frame beta chains. Rows matching on CDR3 protein sequence are summarized as one entry with the most common DNA and genes. Present in this sample are 900,000 to 1,000,000 distinct CDR3 sequences, 18% of which were seen just once. The ten largest clones take up 5.5% to 6.5% of the sample.

Material for sequencing was blood, either unsorted or a sorted T cell fraction (not recorded which). This clonotype was obtained from a human donor who was either an allogeneic HSCT recipient or a stem cell or donor lymphocyte infusion donor (not recorded which). It is not recorded whose cells these are; they may come from a transplant donor. The V gene is TRBV7-6 and the J gene is TRBJ2-5; the central 9 bases match TRBD2. The DNA is as follows: TGTGCCAGCAGAAACTTAGGGCTAGCGGGGAGAGAAGAGACCCAGTACTTC. This encodes CASRNLGLAGREETQYF.